Detailed here is one T cell receptor beta chain. The data were taken from a study of blood T cell repertoires in COVID-19. Study summary: The samples span acute and convalescent COVID-19 from the United States, Italy and Spain. T cells, B-cell-depleted T cells, or PBMCs provided the cDNA or gDNA that served as material.

Seattle participants joined during active infection and were tracked over time. TCRdb keeps only in-frame clones here, not all; method: immunoSEQ multiplex PCR. The sample shows under 400,000 clones, roughly nine tenths of them seen only once. The sequencing input was peripheral blood. The receptor was isolated from a woman aged 55-75 years with COVID-19, enrolled during active disease.

CDR3 nucleotide sequence: TGTGCCAGCAGTTACACTAGCGGGACTGAAGCTTTCTTT. This translates into CASSYTSGTEAFF. The V call is TRBV6-6, the J call TRBJ1-1, with no clear D. V lost 2 bases and J 5 bases, leaving 9 bases between the germline ends. The CDR3 runs 13 residues. The germline gives CDR1 MNHNY, CDR2 SVGAGI (reference sequence).